The 22 T cell receptor beta chains presented below share a single source sample, sequenced in a study of cytomegalovirus exposure and HLA in healthy donors. The PCR had 60 Vbeta and 13 Jbeta primers. TCRdb's copy holds only in-frame clones and misses some; the assay was immunoSEQ multiplex PCR. The table lists about 160,000 clones, 86% of them singletons. The sample consisted of PBMCs. Every receptor here comes from a woman aged 18-35 years in good health and CMV-seronegative.

A word on this clone: Other DNA sequences in this sample translate to the same CDR3. The J gene is TRBJ2-7, the V gene TRBV18; D is uncertain. The CDR3 sequence is 13 residues long. Germline V gene data show CDR1 as KGHSH and CDR2 as LQKENI. V lost 6 bases, J lost 3 bases, and 12 bases lay in between. The CDR3 nucleotides are TGTGCCAGCTCGCCAGGAGCCTTCTACGAGCAGTACTTC. Protein sequence: CASSPGAFYEQYF.

The CDR3 loop reads CASSLGRNQETQYF. The DNA for the CDR3 is TGCGCCAGCAGCTTGGGCAGGAATCAAGAGACCCAGTACTTC. V is TRBV5-1 and J is TRBJ2-5; unclear D gene. The CDR3 has 14 residues. Trimming cost V 0 bases and J 2 bases, with 8 bases left between them. Germline CDR1 is SGHRS and CDR2 is YFSETQ.

This clone was seen once. The chain carries TRBV7-2 and TRBJ2-1, with 7 bases matching TRBD1. V lost 3 bases, J lost 10 bases, and 6 bases stayed unmatched. The CDR3 runs to 13 residues. The germline gives CDR1 SGHTA, CDR2 FQGNSA. In nucleotides, the CDR3 is TGTGCCAGCAGCTTTGGGACAGCCAGCGAGCAGTTCTTC. This translates into CASSFGTASEQFF.

The chain carries TRBV27 and TRBJ1-2; perhaps TRBD1 as D (5 bases). Trimming took off 5 bases at V and 4 bases at J, with 11 bases between the two ends. The germline gives CDR1 MNHEY, CDR2 SMNVEV (reference sequence). CDR3 length equals 13 residues. CDR3: CASSLVGGYGYTF. Here the CDR3 DNA reads TGTGCCAGCAGTCTGGTGGGGGGCTATGGCTACACCTTC.

The DNA of the CDR3 is TGTGCCAGCAGTGAACGGGGTCACAATCAGCCCCAGCATTTT. Translation: CASSERGHNQPQHF. The V call is TRBV6-1, the J call TRBJ1-5; no reliable D call. V was clipped by 2 bases and J by 3 bases, with 8 bases between them. The CDR3 runs to 14 residues. Germline V CDR1 and CDR2: MNHNS, SASEGT.

The CDR3 DNA reads as TGTGCCAGCAGTTTATCACCTCGTAGTGGGCGAGACACTGAAGCTTTCTTT. Protein sequence: CASSLSPRSGRDTEAFF. This chain joins TRBV27 and TRBJ1-1, with no clear D. This CDR3 contains 17 residues. Germline-derived CDR1 and CDR2 are MNHEY and SMNVEV (reference sequence). V was pared by 0 bases and J by 3 bases, with 17 bases between.

The DNA of the CDR3 is TGTGCCTGGAGACCGACTAACACTGAAGCTTTCTTT. Amino acid sequence: CAWRPTNTEAFF. This chain joins TRBV30 and TRBJ1-1; D is unresolved. V lost 3 bases, J lost 2 bases, and 7 bases lay in between. Germline V gene lookup returns CDR1 GTSNPN and CDR2 SVGIG (reference sequence). The CDR3 consists of 12 residues.

The chain has TRBV27 and TRBJ2-3; TRBD2 aligns across 9 bases. V lost 4 bases, J lost 3 bases, and 5 bases stayed unmatched. Germline CDR1 and CDR2: MNHEY and SMNVEV (reference sequence). This CDR3 spans 15 amino acids. CDR3 in amino acids: CASSSSGGSTDTQYF. The CDR3 DNA reads TGTGCCAGCAGTTCGAGCGGGGGGTCGACAGATACGCAGTATTTT.

The V and J genes are TRBV27 and TRBJ2-1; TRBD2 agrees at 7 bases. The ends lost 3 bases at V and 5 bases at J; junction bases unmatched: 4. Germline CDR1 and CDR2: MNHEY and SMNVEV (reference sequence). The CDR3 is 14 residues long. CDR3 sequence: CASSLRGGHNEQFF. The CDR3 DNA is TGTGCCAGCAGTTTGCGCGGGGGTCACAATGAGCAGTTCTTC.

This clone was observed a handful of times. The chain couples TRBV6-5 to TRBJ1-2; TRBD1 agrees at 11 bases. Germline CDR1 and CDR2: MNHEY and SVGAGI. The CDR3 has 14 residues. V shed 0 bases, J shed 7 bases, and the junction held 1 base outside the gene matches. The CDR3 loop reads CASSYSDRGLGYTF. CDR3 coding DNA: TGTGCCAGCAGTTACTCGGACAGGGGGCTTGGCTACACCTTC.

The chain links TRBV27 to TRBJ2-7; maybe TRBD2 (6 bases). Germline V lookup: CDR1 MNHEY, CDR2 SMNVEV (reference sequence). This CDR3 is built from 13 residues. The V end was cut by 8 bases, the J end by 2 bases, with 13 bases between. The CDR3 DNA reads as TGTGCCAGCGGGGGACTTTTTGCCTACGAGCAGTACTTC. Residues: CASGGLFAYEQYF.

The chain couples TRBV6-5 to TRBJ2-3, with 8 bases fitting TRBD1. The CDR3 has 14 residues. V lost 7 bases and J lost 3; bases outside the gene matches: 6. The germline V gene encodes CDR1 MNHEY and CDR2 SVGAGI. The CDR3 DNA follows: TGTGCCAGCACCCGACAGGGGCAGACAGATACGCAGTATTTT. Its protein product is CASTRQGQTDTQYF.

The chain employs TRBV10-3 and TRBJ1-2; 8 nucleotides align to TRBD1. Germline V gene lookup returns CDR1 ENHRY and CDR2 SYGVKD. The ends lost 10 bases at V and 7 bases at J; junction bases unmatched: 20. The CDR3 covers 16 residues. Here the CDR3 DNA reads TGTGCCACCGTAGGACAGGGCATTTTATCGTCGGGTGGCTACACCTTC. Translated, it gives CATVGQGILSSGGYTF.

The rearrangement joins TRBV6-5 to TRBJ1-4; 11 bases fit TRBD1. With 5 bases clipped from V and 7 bases from J, the junction kept 3 bases outside the gene matches. Germline V gene data show CDR1 as MNHEY and CDR2 as SVGAGI. There are 14 residues in the CDR3. The CDR3 DNA reads TGTGCCAGCAGTGAAGGACAGGGGGCTGAAAAACTGTTTTTT. Translating gives CASSEGQGAEKLFF.

The V gene is TRBV29-1, the J gene TRBJ2-3, with 9 nucleotides matching TRBD1. The CDR3 extends over 12 amino acids. Trimming at V came to 3 bases and at J to 14 bases, leaving 9 bases not matched to a gene. The germline gives CDR1 SQVTM, CDR2 ANQGSEA. DNA for the CDR3: TGCAGCGTTGATGCCACCGGGACAGGGTGGTATTTT. Protein sequence: CSVDATGTGWYF.

This clone was observed a few times. This chain's CDR3 is CASGQGMNTEAFF. The CDR3 nucleotides read TGTGCCAGTGGACAGGGGATGAACACTGAAGCTTTCTTT. The rearrangement uses TRBV19 and TRBJ1-1; 9 bases fit TRBD1. Germline V gives CDR1 LNHDA, CDR2 SQIVND (reference sequence). The trim removed 8 bases at V and 0 bases at J, leaving 1 base unmatched. The CDR3 consists of 13 residues.

This chain uses TRBV30 with TRBJ2-1; D is possibly TRBD2 (7 bases). Germline CDR1 reads GTSNPN; CDR2 reads SVGIG (reference sequence). V was pared by 4 bases and J by 3 bases, with 28 bases between. The CDR3 has 19 residues. The CDR3 DNA follows: TGTGCCTGGAAGAAACCCGAGGGGAGGGGGGCGAAAGGCTACAATGAGCAGTTCTTC. Its translation is CAWKKPEGRGAKGYNEQFF.

This clone was seen only a few times. This chain joins TRBV6-6 and TRBJ2-2, with 14 bases lining up with TRBD2. V shed 5 bases, J shed 6 bases, and the junction held 5 bases outside the gene matches. Germline assignment: CDR1 MNHNY and CDR2 SVGAGI (reference sequence). The CDR3 covers 16 residues. The CDR3 DNA follows: TGTGCCAGCAGTCCGGGACTAGCGGGAGACCCCGGGGAGCTGTTTTTT. Protein: CASSPGLAGDPGELFF.

In this sample, this clone turned up once. This chain links TRBV5-1 with TRBJ2-1; 11 nucleotides line up with TRBD2. Germline CDR1 and CDR2: SGHRS and YFSETQ. This CDR3 is built from 15 residues. The trim removed 6 bases at V and 2 bases at J, leaving 4 bases unmatched. The CDR3 region has the DNA TGCGCCAGCATGAATAGCGGGGGGGCCTACAATGAGCAGTTCTTC. As protein: CASMNSGGAYNEQFF.

This chain joins TRBV27 and TRBJ1-2; D perhaps matches TRBD1 (6 bases). This CDR3 contains 12 residues. Germline CDR1 and CDR2: MNHEY and SMNVEV (reference sequence). With 6 bases removed from V and 8 bases from J, the gap between germline ends came to 13 bases. The CDR3 coding sequence is TGTGCCAGCAGAACAGGGAACGGCGGCTACACCTTC. Amino acids: CASRTGNGGYTF.

This chain uses TRBV29-1 with TRBJ1-3; maybe TRBD1 (5 bases). The germline V and J ends were trimmed by 4 bases and 2 bases, with 9 bases remaining between them. Germline V lookup: CDR1 SQVTM, CDR2 ANQGSEA. CDR3 length equals 13 residues. CDR3 sequence (DNA): TGCAGCGTTGGGAAGGGGACTGGAAACACCATATATTTT. Translated, it gives CSVGKGTGNTIYF.

The J gene is TRBJ2-5, the V gene TRBV30, with TRBD2 identical over 10 bases. The CDR3 has 15 amino acids. Germline V gene data show CDR1 as GTSNPN and CDR2 as SVGIG (reference sequence). Trimming took 3 bases from V and 1 from J; bases not matched to a gene: 5. CDR3 loop: CAWSALAGPQETQYF. In DNA, the CDR3 is TGTGCCTGGAGCGCACTAGCGGGGCCCCAAGAGACCCAGTACTTC.